Below, 32 T cell receptor beta chains from the same sample are listed, as sequenced in a study of blood T cell repertoires in COVID-19. The table came from immunoSEQ multiplex PCR; TCRdb's copy has only in-frame clones and leaves some out. Of more than 150,000 clones in the sample, roughly nine tenths were seen once. Sequencing was carried out using peripheral blood. The receptors derive from a woman aged 70 to 79 with acute or convalescent COVID-19.

The chain has TRBV5-8 and TRBJ2-4, with D uncertain. The length of the CDR3 is 16 residues. Trimming took 4 bases from V and 1 from J, leaving 15 bases between them. Germline CDR1 is SGHTS and CDR2 is YDEGEE. CDR3 DNA: TGTGCCAGCAGCCTGAAATTAACGAGGGCCAAAAACATTCAGTACTTC. Its protein is CASSLKLTRAKNIQYF.

The chain employs TRBV5-1 and TRBJ2-2; D is perhaps TRBD1 (5 bases). This CDR3 region has 14 residues. Trimming stripped 0 bases from V and 5 bases from J, with 8 bases between. CDR1 SGHRS and CDR2 YFSETQ come from the germline V gene. CDR3 residues: CASSLGRDTGELFF. The CDR3 region has the DNA TGCGCCAGCAGCTTGGGCAGGGATACCGGGGAGCTGTTTTTT.

This clone was counted only a few times. The gene calls are TRBV6-5 and TRBJ1-1; possibly TRBD1 for D (5 bases). Trimming left V 0 bases short and J 8 bases short, with 10 bases between. The germline V gene has CDR1 MNHEY and CDR2 SVGAGI. The CDR3 loop spans 13 amino acids. The CDR3 DNA reads as TGTGCCAGCAGTTACTCTGTCAGGGCGGAAGCTTTCTTT. It is translated as CASSYSVRAEAFF.

The chain links TRBV5-1 to TRBJ2-5, with 9 bases identical to TRBD2. With 1 base clipped from V and 5 bases from J, the junction kept 15 bases outside the gene matches. The germline V gene encodes CDR1 SGHRS and CDR2 YFSETQ. The CDR3 has 18 residues. For the CDR3, the DNA is TGCGCCAGCAGCTTGTCCTATACACGGCGGGGGGGCCGGGAGACCCAGTACTTC. It translates to CASSLSYTRRGGRETQYF.

The chain links TRBV6-5 to TRBJ1-5; D gene uncertain. Germline V gene sequence: CDR1 MNHEY, CDR2 SVGAGI. V was clipped by 2 bases and J by 9 bases, with 11 bases between them. The CDR3 has 13 amino acids. The DNA of the CDR3 is TGTGCCAGCAGTTACGAAGGAGGGCGGCCCCAGCATTTT. Its translation: CASSYEGGRPQHF.

The chain combines TRBV19 with TRBJ1-2; D uncertain. This CDR3 has 13 amino acids. Between the trimmed V and J ends, which lost 8 bases and 4 bases, there was a span of 14 bases. CDR1 is LNHDA and CDR2 is SQIVND in the germline V gene (reference sequence). Here the CDR3 reads CASSVGLGYGYTF. For the CDR3, the DNA is TGTGCCAGTTCAGTTGGGCTTGGCTATGGCTACACCTTC.

V and J are TRBV5-1 and TRBJ1-6; 9 nucleotides line up with TRBD1. The length of the CDR3 is 17 residues. V was pared by 4 bases and J by 6 bases, with 11 bases of the junction left unmatched. The germline V gene has CDR1 SGHRS and CDR2 YFSETQ. CDR3 loop: CASSTSGTGTLNSPLHF. CDR3 DNA: TGCGCCAGCAGCACTTCCGGGACAGGGACACTTAATTCACCCCTCCACTTT.

This clone was detected a few times. This sequence joins TRBV4-1 and TRBJ1-5, with D perhaps TRBD1 (5 bases). The germline gives CDR1 MGHRA, CDR2 YSYEKL. V was cut by 3 bases and J by 1 base, with 22 bases left in between. The CDR3 consists of 19 residues. DNA of the CDR3: TGCGCCAGCAGCCATCAGACATTTACAGGTGGTGGAAGCAATCAGCCCCAGCATTTT. Translating it yields CASSHQTFTGGGSNQPQHF.

The CDR3 sequence is CASSQMGTSDSPLHF. Here the CDR3 DNA reads TGTGCCAGCAGTCAGATGGGGACAAGCGATTCACCCCTCCACTTT. V and J are TRBV6-6 and TRBJ1-6; D is possibly TRBD1 (6 bases). V was cut by 5 bases and J by 8 bases, with 16 bases left in between. Germline assignment: CDR1 MNHNY and CDR2 SVGAGI (reference sequence). This CDR3 has 15 residues.

The V and J genes are TRBV27 and TRBJ2-7; 7 nucleotides match TRBD1. After removal of 6 bases from V and 3 bases from J, the junction contained 11 bases not matched to a gene. This CDR3 comprises 15 residues. Germline values: CDR1 MNHEY, CDR2 SMNVEV (reference sequence). The CDR3, as DNA: TGTGCCAGCAGGCTCCGACAGGGAGACTTCTACGAGCAGTACGTC. Translated: CASRLRQGDFYEQYV.

The chain recombines TRBV19 with TRBJ2-5; 7 bases agree with TRBD2. Germline trimming cut 3 bases from V and 4 bases from J; bases unmatched to any gene: 5. Germline values: CDR1 LNHDA, CDR2 SQIVND (reference sequence). This CDR3 region has 14 residues. CDR3 sequence: CASSISGRGETQYF. The CDR3, as DNA: TGTGCCAGTAGTATCTCGGGGAGGGGAGAGACCCAGTACTTC.

The chain recombines TRBV18 with TRBJ2-5; no reliable D call. The CDR3 contains 12 residues. CDR1 KGHSH and CDR2 LQKENI come from the germline V gene. V was shortened by 2 bases and J by 2 bases, with 3 bases between the two germline ends. CDR3: CASSPYQETQYF. DNA of the CDR3: TGTGCCAGCTCACCATATCAAGAGACCCAGTACTTC.

The V and J genes are TRBV3-1 (or the pseudogene TRBV3-2) and TRBJ2-1; 9 bases align to TRBD2. Germline CDR1 is LGHDT and CDR2 is YNNKEL (reference sequence). Trimming at V came to 5 bases and at J to 6 bases, leaving 8 bases not matched to a gene. This CDR3 has 15 amino acids. CDR3 protein: CASSFPGLASNEQFF. In DNA, the CDR3 is TGTGCCAGCAGCTTTCCGGGACTAGCCTCCAATGAGCAGTTCTTC.

The gene calls are TRBV6-4 and TRBJ1-5; the D is unclear. V dropped 4 bases and J dropped 5 bases, with 18 bases sitting between them. The CDR3 runs 16 residues. Germline loops: CDR1 MRHNA, CDR2 SNTAGT. In nucleotides, the CDR3 is TGTGCCAGCAGTGCGTCAGGCCCACCGCCCCATCAGCCCCAGCATTTT. Its protein product is CASSASGPPPHQPQHF.

The chain carries TRBV7-2 and TRBJ2-2; D perhaps matches TRBD2 (5 bases). With 2 bases removed from V and 4 bases from J, the gap between germline ends came to 14 bases. CDR1 and CDR2 (germline): SGHTA, FQGNSA. The CDR3 contains 16 residues. The CDR3 is CASSLSGGRGTGELFF. CDR3 nucleotide sequence: TGTGCCAGCAGCTTAAGTGGAGGTCGTGGCACCGGGGAGCTGTTTTTT.

This CDR3 reads CATSPDRGRGGNTEAFF. The CDR3 DNA follows: TGTGCCACATCACCTGACAGGGGCCGAGGTGGGAACACTGAAGCTTTCTTT. The gene calls are TRBV19 and TRBJ1-1; 8 bases match TRBD1. J was trimmed by 1 base and V by 10 bases; bases with no gene match: 17. CDR3 length: 17 residues. Germline lookup yields CDR1 LNHDA and CDR2 SQIVND (reference sequence).

The rearrangement uses TRBV2 and TRBJ2-7; weak D call: TRBD1 (5 bases). The CDR3 length is 12 residues. V was shortened by 6 bases and J by 0 bases, with 6 bases between the two germline ends. CDR1 and CDR2 (germline): SNHLY, FYNNEI. CDR3 DNA sequence: TGTGCCAGCAGGGACAACTCCTACGAGCAGTACTTC. Translation: CASRDNSYEQYF. Variable domain in full (rest from reference TRBV2 and TRBJ2-7): EPEVTQTPSHQVTQMGQEVILRCVPISNHLYFYWYRQILGQKVEFLVSFYNNEISEKSEIFDDQFSVERPDGSNFTLKIRSTKLEDSAMYFCASRDNSYEQYFGPGTRLTVT.

V gene TRBV6-2 or TRBV6-3 combines with J gene TRBJ2-2; 9 nucleotides align to TRBD1. The germline V gene has CDR1 MNHEY and CDR2 SVGEGT. Unmatched junction bases numbered 7, after V lost 2 bases and J lost 15 bases. The CDR3 totals 13 residues. CDR3 amino acids: CASSYAGTGRMFF. The CDR3 DNA reads TGTGCCAGCAGTTACGCCGGGACAGGGCGGATGTTTTTT.

In this sample, this clone turned up a few times. The chain employs TRBV6-5 and TRBJ2-7, with TRBD1 matching over 7 bases. CDR3 length equals 13 residues. V lost 6 bases and J lost 0; bases outside the gene matches: 2. Germline CDR1 MNHEY, CDR2 SVGAGI. The DNA for the CDR3 is TGTGCCAGCAGCGGGGACAGCTCCTACGAGCAGTACGTC. Residues: CASSGDSSYEQYV.

The genes are TRBV3-1 (or the pseudogene TRBV3-2) and TRBJ1-5; D ambiguous. Germline V gene data show CDR1 as LGHDT and CDR2 as YNNKEL (reference sequence). V was trimmed by 0 bases and J by 3 bases, leaving 6 bases between them. CDR3 length equals 14 residues. CDR3 DNA: TGTGCCAGCAGCCAAGACAGGCCCAATCAGCCCCAGCATTTT. Protein sequence: CASSQDRPNQPQHF.

This clone was observed at least ten times. The J gene is TRBJ2-3, the V gene TRBV11-3; D uncertain. Deletions cut 0 bases from V and 8 bases from J, with 9 bases between. The germline gives CDR1 SGHNT, CDR2 YENEEA. This CDR3 has 13 amino acids. In DNA form, the CDR3 reads TGTGCCAGCAGCTTAGATCTTTCGGGTACGCAGTATTTT. This gives the protein CASSLDLSGTQYF.

For the CDR3, the DNA is TGTGCCAGCAGTTCTCCACAGGCAGGTAACAATCAGCCCCAGCATTTT. This encodes CASSSPQAGNNQPQHF. The V gene is TRBV28, the J gene TRBJ1-5; TRBD1 is a possible D gene (5 bases). CDR3 length equals 16 residues. Per the germline V gene, CDR1 is MDHEN and CDR2 is SYDVKM. Deletions cut 4 bases from V and 3 bases from J, with 16 bases between.

This clone was detected only once. This chain joins TRBV29-1 and TRBJ2-5; maybe TRBD1 (5 bases). CDR3 length: 13 residues. The V gene's germline CDR1 is SQVTM and CDR2 ANQGSEA. The V end was cut by 2 bases, the J end by 6 bases, with 13 bases between. The CDR3 DNA sequence: TGCAGCGTTGAATCCGTGGGGCCGCAGACCCAGTACTTC. It is translated as CSVESVGPQTQYF.

This chain uses TRBV6-1 with TRBJ1-2; 7 bases fit TRBD1. CDR1 and CDR2 (germline): MNHNS, SASEGT. The CDR3 runs 14 residues. V dropped 3 bases and J dropped 4; count of bases not matched to a gene: 5. In DNA, the CDR3 is TGTGCCAGCAGTGAGCACAGGGGTTTCTATGGCTACACCTTC. Its protein product is CASSEHRGFYGYTF.

This chain joins TRBV12-5 and TRBJ1-1, with D hard to call. Trimming left V 0 bases short and J 4 bases short, with 12 bases between. The CDR3 has 15 residues. Germline lookup yields CDR1 LGHNT and CDR2 FRNRAP. The CDR3 is CASGLVLAGGTEAFF. As DNA, the CDR3 is TGTGCTAGTGGTTTGGTACTTGCGGGAGGCACTGAAGCTTTCTTT.

In its sample, this clone was seen once. The V gene is TRBV2, the J gene TRBJ2-1, with 8 nucleotides matching TRBD2. CDR1 and CDR2 (germline): SNHLY, FYNNEI. The CDR3 contains 13 residues. Germline trimming cut 10 bases from V and 6 bases from J; bases unmatched to any gene: 8. The CDR3 protein is CATGGALGNEQFF. The CDR3, as DNA: TGTGCCACGGGGGGGGCGCTGGGCAATGAGCAGTTCTTC.

This chain joins TRBV9 and TRBJ2-2; 7 bases align to TRBD2. The CDR3 is made up of 15 amino acids. J was trimmed by 5 bases and V by 6 bases; bases with no gene match: 10. The germline gives CDR1 SGDLS, CDR2 YYNGEE. CDR3 residues: CASNPGTKRTGELFF. The CDR3 DNA sequence: TGTGCCAGCAATCCGGGGACTAAGCGGACCGGGGAGCTGTTTTTT.

This chain connects TRBV11-3 to TRBJ2-2, with 8 positions matching TRBD1. CDR1 SGHNT and CDR2 YENEEA come from the germline V gene. This CDR3 is 16 amino acids long. V was pared by 4 bases and J by 7 bases, with 11 bases of the junction left unmatched. This CDR3 reads CASSSEMTGAGGELFF. CDR3 coding DNA: TGTGCCAGCAGCTCCGAAATGACAGGGGCCGGCGGGGAGCTGTTTTTT.

In its sample, this clone was seen once. CDR3 region: CASSLSAVSTDTQYF. For the CDR3, the DNA is TGCGCCAGCAGCTTGTCGGCGGTTAGCACAGATACGCAGTATTTT. The chain is built from TRBV5-1 and TRBJ2-3; D remains ambiguous. The CDR3 totals 15 residues. Germline loops: CDR1 SGHRS, CDR2 YFSETQ. Deletions cut 1 base from V and 0 bases from J, with 9 bases between.

The DNA of the CDR3 is TGTGCCAGCTCACCACCGATGACAAAAAAGCAAGAGACCCAGTACTTC. Residues: CASSPPMTKKQETQYF. The V call is TRBV18, the J call TRBJ2-5; D not certain. The CDR3 spans 16 residues. CDR1 and CDR2 (germline): KGHSH, LQKENI. The ends were cut back, 0 bases at V and 2 bases at J, with 13 bases in the middle.

The V and J genes are TRBV19 and TRBJ1-5, with 7 bases lining up with TRBD1. The germline CDR1 and CDR2 sequences are LNHDA and SQIVND (reference sequence). This CDR3 is 16 amino acids long. The V gene end was trimmed by 7 bases and the J gene end by 0 bases; junction bases not matched to a gene: 9. CDR3 loop: CASTGTETYSNQPQHF. The CDR3 nucleotides are TGTGCCAGTACTGGGACAGAAACCTATAGCAATCAGCCCCAGCATTTT.

The V call is TRBV19, the J call TRBJ2-2; a possible D gene is TRBD2 (5 bases). CDR1 is LNHDA and CDR2 is SQIVND in the germline V gene (reference sequence). This CDR3 contains 15 residues. The V gene lost 4 bases and the J gene lost 7 bases, with 16 bases spanning the gap. The CDR3 reads CASSKPTGIYGELFF. The CDR3, as DNA: TGTGCCAGTAGTAAACCGACGGGAATATACGGGGAGCTGTTTTTT.